A single sample gave rise to the 18 T cell receptor beta chains below, sequenced in a study of human T cells and chemical hapten exposure. From the RACE reads, TCRdb called clonotypes with MiXCR, one entry per CDR3 protein. The repertoire holds 240,000 or so distinct CDR3 sequences, with 8.6% as singletons. Time point in this sample: pre-sensitization, week 0. Treatment given: therapeutic diphenylcyclopropenone sensitization with weekly scalp DPC. The material sequenced was whole blood, taken in connection with sensitization to the hapten diphenylcyclopropenone (DPC). The receptors stem from a woman in her thirties or forties with alopecia areata. Some clones in this sample may be carry-over from other donors' samples.

A few counts support this clonotype. V is TRBV29-1 and J is TRBJ2-1; 7 bases align to TRBD1. The CDR3 has 12 amino acids. Trimming took 6 bases from V and 7 from J; bases not matched to a gene: 6. Germline CDR1 is SQVTM and CDR2 is ANQGSEA. This CDR3 reads CSVRGTVNEQFF. In nucleotides, the CDR3 is TGCAGCGTGAGGGGGACAGTAAATGAGCAGTTCTTC.

Only a few counts were recorded for this clonotype. At one boundary the junction diverges from the germline segment, which might be a read error. This chain joins TRBV20-1 and TRBJ1-4, with a weak D call TRBD1 (6 bases). The germline V gene encodes CDR1 DFQATT and CDR2 SNEGSKA (reference sequence). The length of the CDR3 is 12 residues. The CDR3: CSARVRGEKLFF. DNA for the CDR3: TGCAGTGCAAGAGTAAGGGGGGAAAAACTGTTTTTT.

V and J are TRBV10-3 and TRBJ2-6; 10 nucleotides agree with TRBD1. There are 20 residues in the CDR3. V gave up 4 bases and J gave up 0 bases; unmatched junction bases: 12. Germline V gene lookup returns CDR1 ENHRY and CDR2 SYGVKD. Here the CDR3 reads CAISALAPRDRGSGANVLTF. In DNA, the CDR3 is TGTGCCATCAGTGCCTTGGCCCCCCGGGACAGGGGCTCTGGGGCCAACGTCCTGACTTTC.

This clonotype was recorded a few times. The chain couples TRBV5-1 to TRBJ2-2; TRBD2 matches at 9 bases. CDR3 length: 16 amino acids. The ends lost 5 bases at V and 3 bases at J; junction bases unmatched: 8. Germline loops: CDR1 SGHRS, CDR2 YFSETQ. Here the CDR3 DNA reads TGCGCCAGCAGTATACAAGCGGGAGGATACACCGGGGAGCTGTTTTTT. It translates to CASSIQAGGYTGELFF.

V and J are TRBV4-1 and TRBJ1-4; perhaps TRBD1 as D (5 bases). This CDR3 has 16 amino acids. V was clipped by 4 bases and J by 8 bases, with 20 bases between them. CDR1 is MGHRA and CDR2 is YSYEKL in the germline V gene. Written as DNA, the CDR3 is TGCGCCAGCAGCCCGCCGGGGACGTCTGGGGGAGAAAAACTGTTTTTT. It codes for CASSPPGTSGGEKLFF.

The chain links TRBV18 to TRBJ1-1; no clear D. Trimming removed 3 bases at V and 1 base at J, with 9 bases between. This CDR3 has 14 amino acids. The germline V gene encodes CDR1 KGHSH and CDR2 LQKENI. CDR3 coding DNA: TGTGCCAGCTCACCCCCCGAGGGGAACACTGAAGCTTTCTTT. This sequence encodes CASSPPEGNTEAFF.

In this sample, this clonotype turned up many times. The chain has TRBV29-1 and TRBJ2-3; D call uncertain. The CDR3 has 12 residues. Trimming took off 1 base at V and 2 bases at J, with 4 bases between the two ends. Germline V gene data show CDR1 as SQVTM and CDR2 as ANQGSEA. This CDR3 is CSVEGDTDTQYF. The DNA for the CDR3 is TGCAGCGTTGAAGGAGACACAGATACGCAGTATTTT.

The chain is built from TRBV3-1 and TRBJ2-2; 10 nucleotides align to TRBD1. V was pared by 4 bases and J by 4 bases, with 12 bases of the junction left unmatched. Germline V gives CDR1 LGHDT, CDR2 YNNKEL (reference sequence). The CDR3 loop spans 18 amino acids. CDR3 amino acids: CASSPYTRGTGATGELFF. The DNA of the CDR3 is TGTGCCAGCAGCCCCTATACGAGGGGGACAGGGGCCACCGGGGAGCTGTTTTTT. Combining the CDR3 with reference TRBV3-1 and TRBJ2-2 gives the whole variable domain DTAVSQTPKYLVTQMGNDKSIKCEQNLGHDTMYWYKQDSKKFLKIMFSYNNKELIINETVPNRFSPKSPDKAHLNLHINSLELGDSAVYFCASSPYTRGTGATGELFFGEGSRLTVL.

The chain uses TRBV7-9 and TRBJ2-2, with 10 bases identical to TRBD2. CDR3 length: 14 residues. The V gene end was trimmed by 10 bases and the J gene end by 1 base; junction bases not matched to a gene: 3. Germline loops: CDR1 SEHNR, CDR2 FQNEAQ (reference sequence). The CDR3 DNA reads as TGTGCCACCTGGACTAGCGGGAACACCGGGGAGCTGTTTTTT. It encodes CATWTSGNTGELFF.

The chain is built from TRBV6-2 or TRBV6-3 and TRBJ2-7; 14 nucleotides align to TRBD2. The CDR3 is 16 residues long. Germline V lookup: CDR1 MNHEY, CDR2 SVGEGT. Unmatched junction bases numbered 6, after V lost 4 bases and J lost 4 bases. For the CDR3, the DNA is TGTGCCAGCAGTTTTGGCGGGACTAGCGGGAGTTACGAGCAGTACTTC. It yields the protein CASSFGGTSGSYEQYF.

This clonotype was observed a handful of times. This chain joins TRBV6-2 or TRBV6-3 and TRBJ2-7; 7 nucleotides line up with TRBD1. V lost 6 bases and J lost 3; bases outside the gene matches: 17. From germline, CDR1 is MNHEY and CDR2 SVGEGT. The CDR3 runs 17 residues. CDR3 loop: CASSFGQQGQYLYEQYF. CDR3 nucleotide sequence: TGTGCCAGCAGCTTCGGACAGCAGGGACAGTATCTCTACGAGCAGTACTTC.

This clonotype was observed a handful of times. V usage is TRBV11-2 and J usage is TRBJ1-2; TRBD1 aligns across 9 bases. V lost 4 bases to trimming and J lost 5 bases; unmatched junction nucleotides: 8. From germline, CDR1 is SGHAT and CDR2 FQNNGV. The CDR3 is 15 residues long. CDR3 nucleotide sequence: TGTGCCAGCAGCTCCCCGGGACAGGGTGAATATGGCTACACCTTC. Protein sequence: CASSSPGQGEYGYTF.

Only a few counts were recorded for this clonotype. The genes are TRBV5-1 and TRBJ2-5; 10 bases map to TRBD2. Trimming took 3 bases from V and 2 from J; bases not matched to a gene: 13. CDR3 length: 18 residues. Germline V CDR1 and CDR2: SGHRS, YFSETQ. The CDR3 DNA is TGCGCCAGCAGCTACAGTTCAGCGGGAGGGCCAGGGCAAGAGACCCAGTACTTC. Amino acid sequence: CASSYSSAGGPGQETQYF. The full variable domain, completed using reference TRBV5-1 and TRBJ2-5, is KAGVTQTPRYLIKTRGQQVTLSCSPISGHRSVSWYQQTPGQGLQFLFEYFSETQRNKGNFPGRFSGRQFSNSRSEMNVSTLELGDSALYLCASSYSSAGGPGQETQYFGPGTRLLVL.

This clonotype appeared a few times. The chain has TRBV12-3 or TRBV12-4 and TRBJ1-2, with 7 bases matching TRBD1. CDR3 length: 13 amino acids. V was pared by 6 bases and J by 5 bases, with 6 bases of the junction left unmatched. CDR3 DNA: TGTGCCAGCAGGGGCACAGGGGAATATGGCTACACCTTC. It encodes CASRGTGEYGYTF.

The rearrangement uses TRBV28 and TRBJ2-5; the D is unclear. The CDR3 contains 13 residues. V lost 3 bases and J lost 2, with 7 bases in between. Per the germline V gene, CDR1 is MDHEN and CDR2 is SYDVKM. Here the CDR3 reads CASSFPSQETQYF. CDR3 in DNA: TGTGCCAGCAGTTTCCCATCTCAAGAGACCCAGTACTTC. The variable domain in full, completed from reference TRBV28 and TRBJ2-5, reads DVKVTQSSRYLVKRTGEKVFLECVQDMDHENMFWYRQDPGLGLRLIYFSYDVKMKEKGDIPEGYSVSREKKERFSLILESASTNQTSMYLCASSFPSQETQYFGPGTRLLVL.

This clonotype has only a few counts. The gene calls are TRBV12-3 or TRBV12-4 and TRBJ2-1; D unclear. This CDR3 is built from 16 residues. Trimming stripped 2 bases from V and 0 bases from J, with 11 bases between. CDR3 residues: CASSLTGSSSYNEQFF. The CDR3, as DNA: TGTGCCAGCAGTTTAACGGGTAGTTCCTCCTACAATGAGCAGTTCTTC.

This clonotype was counted ten times or more. The rearrangement links TRBV11-2 to TRBJ1-5; 10 bases agree with TRBD1. The V gene's germline CDR1 is SGHAT and CDR2 FQNNGV. CDR3 length equals 16 residues. The V segment lost 5 bases and the J segment 4 bases; nucleotides outside the gene matches: 8. As DNA, the CDR3 is TGTGCCAGCAGCCGGGGGGACAGGGGAGGTAATCAGCCCCAGCATTTT. Its translation is CASSRGDRGGNQPQHF.

This clonotype was found many times. V and J are TRBV16 and TRBJ2-3; D gene unclear. The germline V gene encodes CDR1 KGHSY and CDR2 FQNENV. This CDR3 has 13 amino acids. V lost 4 bases, J lost 1 base, and 6 bases lay in between. DNA for the CDR3: TGTGCCAGCAGCCCCGGCCGCACAGATACGCAGTATTTT. Protein product: CASSPGRTDTQYF.